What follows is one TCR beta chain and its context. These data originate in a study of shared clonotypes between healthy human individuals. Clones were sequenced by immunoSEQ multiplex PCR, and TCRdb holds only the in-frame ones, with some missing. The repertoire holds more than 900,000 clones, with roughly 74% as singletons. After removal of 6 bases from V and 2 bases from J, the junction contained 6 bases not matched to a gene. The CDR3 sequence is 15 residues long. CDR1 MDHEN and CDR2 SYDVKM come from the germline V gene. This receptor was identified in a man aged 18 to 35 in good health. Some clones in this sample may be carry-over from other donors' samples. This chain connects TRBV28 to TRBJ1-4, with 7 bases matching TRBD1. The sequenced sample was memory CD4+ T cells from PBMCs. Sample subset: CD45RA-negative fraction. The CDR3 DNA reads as TGTGCCAGCAGGGACAACAGGGGTACTAATGAAAAACTGTTTTTT. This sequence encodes CASRDNRGTNEKLFF.